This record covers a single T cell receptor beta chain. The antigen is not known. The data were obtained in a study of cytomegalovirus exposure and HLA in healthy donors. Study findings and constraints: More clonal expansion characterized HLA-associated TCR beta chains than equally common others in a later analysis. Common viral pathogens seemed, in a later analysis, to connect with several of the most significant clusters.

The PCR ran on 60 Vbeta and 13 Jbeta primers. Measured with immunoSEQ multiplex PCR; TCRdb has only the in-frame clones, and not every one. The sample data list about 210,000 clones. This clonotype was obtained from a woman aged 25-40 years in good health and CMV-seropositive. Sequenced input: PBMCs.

CDR3: CASSWDRNNSPLHF. In nucleotides, the CDR3 is TGTGCCAGCAGCTGGGACAGGAATAATTCACCCCTCCACTTT. The J gene is TRBJ1-6, the V gene TRBV5-6, with 8 bases that match TRBD1. The junction had 1 base not matched to a gene; V was cut back by 3 bases and J by 5 bases. There are 14 residues in the CDR3. Germline loops: CDR1 SGHDT, CDR2 YYEEEE.